This T cell receptor beta chain was sequenced in a study of shared clonotypes between healthy human individuals. General study points: Some clonotypes were shared by all four sorted-subset donors, while others were not shared. The non-shared ones had lower generation probabilities than the shared ones. The sampled material consisted only of blood, and tissue repertoires are likely to differ.

About this clone itself: Its target is unknown.

Every subset's genomic DNA went evenly onto several immunoSEQ plates. Some clones are missing from TCRdb's copy, which holds only in-frame ones; the method was immunoSEQ multiplex PCR. The repertoire holds a few million clones, with roughly nine tenths as singletons. From germline, CDR1 is MGHDK and CDR2 SYGVNS. The junction had 11 bases not matched to a gene; V was cut back by 6 bases and J by 4 bases. The CDR3 is made up of 15 amino acids. What was sequenced was naive CD4+ T cells sorted from blood. The sample's subset: CD45RA+ positively selected. The chain joins TRBV25-1 to TRBJ2-5; 7 positions agree with TRBD2. The sequence was obtained from a man between 18 and 29 years old in good health. The CDR3 DNA reads as TGTGCCAGCAGCAGAGCGGGACGGATGACAGAGACCCAGTACTTC. This translates into CASSRAGRMTETQYF. The whole variable domain, remainder taken from reference TRBV25-1 and TRBJ2-5, is EADIYQTPRYLVIGTGKKITLECSQTMGHDKMYWYQQDPGMELHLIHYSYGVNSTEKGDLSSESTVSRIRTEHFPLTLESARPSHTSQYLCASSRAGRMTETQYFGPGTRLLVL.